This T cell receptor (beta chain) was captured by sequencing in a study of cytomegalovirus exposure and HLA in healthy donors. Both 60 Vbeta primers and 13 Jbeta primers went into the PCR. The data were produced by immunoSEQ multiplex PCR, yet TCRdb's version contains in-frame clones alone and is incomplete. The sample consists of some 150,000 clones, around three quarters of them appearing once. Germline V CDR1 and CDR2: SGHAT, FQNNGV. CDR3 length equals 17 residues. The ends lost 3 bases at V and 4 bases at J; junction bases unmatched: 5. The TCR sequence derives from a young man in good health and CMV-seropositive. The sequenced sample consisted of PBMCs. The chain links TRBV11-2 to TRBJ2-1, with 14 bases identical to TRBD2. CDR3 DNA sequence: TGTGCCAGCAGCTTCCGACTAGCGGGGGGGGATTACAATGAGCAGTTCTTC. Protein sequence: CASSFRLAGGDYNEQFF.